The entry below gives a single T cell receptor beta chain sequence along with its context. The CDR3 loop spans 13 amino acids. In germline, CDR1 is MNHEY, CDR2 SVGAGI. Trimming shortened V by 6 bases and J by 1 base, and 8 bases separated the two germline ends. The data were taken from a study of blood T cell repertoires in COVID-19. Study-wide context: The United States, Italy and Spain supplied acute and convalescent COVID-19 samples.

Authors' methods: From reference gene primer amplification, estimates of nucleated cell counts were derived. TCRdb's copy holds only in-frame clones and misses some; the assay was immunoSEQ multiplex PCR. For V, J and clone size, that table is used; D and trimming come from the DNA. The sample yields about 210,000 clones, about 85% seen once. The sequenced sample was peripheral blood. The chain combines TRBV6-5 with TRBJ2-3; no definite D call. The source of this sequence is a middle-aged man with acute or convalescent COVID-19. DNA for the CDR3: TGTGCCAGCAGCTCCCGAGGCACAGATACGCAGTATTTT. Protein sequence: CASSSRGTDTQYF.